This T cell receptor (beta chain) derives from a study of regulatory T cells in long-lasting Graves disease. This clonotype was seen ten or more times. This CDR3 is built from 14 residues. Germline loops: CDR1 LNHDA, CDR2 SQIVND (reference sequence). Trimming took 5 bases from V and 3 from J, leaving 11 bases between them. The sample's time point: newly diagnosed GD, antithyroid drugs for less than 3 months. Making the TCR library involved RNA that had been extracted from PBMCs. iRepertoire HTBI primers and Arm-PCR of CDR3 regions built TCR beta libraries. In TCRdb, the multiplex PCR reads were re-called with MiXCR into one record per CDR3 protein. This table has roughly 430,000 distinct CDR3 sequences, about a sixth appearing once. In addition, the sample was reused for a study of T cells in Graves' hyperthyroidism and ophthalmopathy. As that study records: Patients aged 18 to 65 had newly diagnosed hyperthyroidism that had lasted under 2 months.

The genes are TRBV19 and TRBJ2-1; D is possibly TRBD2 (6 bases). Here the sequenced sample was peripheral blood mononuclear cells (PBMCs), taken at new diagnosis, from a patient treated with antithyroid drugs. The sequence derives from a woman aged 25 to 39 with Graves disease. CDR3 protein: CASSGGGDYNEQFF. For the CDR3, the DNA is TGTGCCAGTAGTGGTGGCGGGGACTACAATGAGCAGTTCTTC.